A single sample gave rise to the 15 T cell receptor beta chains below, sequenced in a study of Ad26.COV2.S vaccination and SARS-CoV-2 variants. Documented treatment: 15 to 20 received Ad26.COV2.S at low or high dose, single or two shots; several received placebo; per-sample allocation not given. After the first vaccine or placebo injection, samples were drawn on day 63. Here immunoSEQ multiplex PCR was the method, and the copy in TCRdb shows in-frame clones only, minus some. This table has roughly 330,000 clones, 85% to 90% appearing once. Sequenced here: peripheral blood, sampled in a trial of Ad26.COV2.S vaccine versus placebo. These receptors all come from a person between 18 and 65 years old who received the Ad26.COV2.S COVID-19 vaccine or a placebo.

The chain uses TRBV6-5 and TRBJ2-5; D gene unclear. Looked up from germline, CDR1 is MNHEY and CDR2 is SVGAGI. The CDR3 sequence is 13 residues long. The V end lost 8 bases, the J end lost 1 base, and 11 bases lay between the germline ends. The CDR3 spells CASLGWGQETQYF. The CDR3 region has the DNA TGTGCCAGCCTGGGTTGGGGCCAAGAGACCCAGTACTTC.

The CDR3 DNA sequence: TGTGCCAGCAGCCCCGGACTTGACAGGGGGCAAGCTTTCTTT. Translating it yields CASSPGLDRGQAFF. The chain uses TRBV9 and TRBJ1-1; TRBD1 matches at 10 bases. This CDR3 has 14 amino acids. Trimming removed 4 bases from V and 9 bases from J; junction bases left unmatched: 9. Germline values: CDR1 SGDLS, CDR2 YYNGEE.

As DNA, the CDR3 is TGTGCCAGCAGCTTCGGCAGGGAAGTGAATGGCTACACCTTC. This codes for CASSFGREVNGYTF. The chain joins TRBV5-6 to TRBJ1-2; TRBD1 is a possible D gene (5 bases). V was trimmed by 2 bases and J by 6 bases, leaving 14 bases between them. The CDR3 has 14 amino acids. Germline CDR1 and CDR2: SGHDT and YYEEEE.

This chain uses TRBV6-2 or TRBV6-3 with TRBJ1-2; no clear D gene. CDR1 and CDR2 (germline): MNHEY, SVGEGT. V was clipped by 2 bases and J by 5 bases, with 6 bases between them. The CDR3 extends over 12 amino acids. Here the CDR3 reads CASSYGDYGYTF. CDR3 nucleotide sequence: TGTGCCAGCAGTTACGGGGATTATGGCTACACCTTC.

The chain links TRBV13 to TRBJ2-2; the match to TRBD2 covers 8 bases. This CDR3 spans 17 amino acids. V dropped 0 bases and J dropped 6; count of bases not matched to a gene: 9. From germline, CDR1 is PRHDT and CDR2 FYEKMQ (reference sequence). The CDR3 coding sequence is TGTGCCAGCAGCTTAGGCCTTCGGGGGGGCCATCCCGGGGAGCTGTTTTTT. It translates to CASSLGLRGGHPGELFF.

The CDR3 region has the DNA TGTGCCAGCACCCGACAACTCGATAATTCACCCCTCCACTTT. Encoded protein: CASTRQLDNSPLHF. This chain links TRBV5-4 with TRBJ1-6; D uncertain. V was pared by 6 bases and J by 5 bases, with 12 bases between. This CDR3 comprises 14 residues. Germline V gene data show CDR1 as SGHNT and CDR2 as YYREEE (reference sequence).

The J gene is TRBJ1-1, the V gene TRBV7-9, with a possible D match to TRBD1 (6 bases). CDR3 length equals 17 residues. Germline V gives CDR1 SEHNR, CDR2 FQNEAQ (reference sequence). Deletions cut 3 bases from V and 0 bases from J, with 17 bases between. CDR3 region: CASSLPIRGRMNTEAFF. Here the CDR3 DNA reads TGTGCCAGCAGCTTGCCCATCAGGGGAAGGATGAACACTGAAGCTTTCTTT.

CDR3 region: CASSWDRGNTEAFF. DNA of the CDR3: TGTGCCAGCAGCTGGGACAGGGGGAACACTGAAGCTTTCTTT. The rearrangement links TRBV7-2 to TRBJ1-1; 10 bases map to TRBD1. Per the germline V gene, CDR1 is SGHTA and CDR2 is FQGNSA. After removal of 4 bases from V and 1 base from J, the junction contained 0 bases not matched to a gene. The CDR3 has 14 residues.

The chain couples TRBV15 to TRBJ1-2; a possible D gene is TRBD1 (6 bases). The CDR3 length is 16 residues. The V gene's germline CDR1 is LNHNV and CDR2 YYDKDF (reference sequence). V gave up 1 base and J gave up 1 base, with 13 bases separating them. Here the CDR3 DNA reads TGTGCCACCAGCAGAGTCGGAACAGGGAGTAACTATGGCTACACCTTC. The encoded protein is CATSRVGTGSNYGYTF.

This clone has a single count. The chain joins TRBV12-3 or TRBV12-4 to TRBJ1-1; D unresolved. This CDR3 spans 13 amino acids. Trimming shortened V by 6 bases and J by 4 bases, and 12 bases separated the two germline ends. CDR3 in amino acids: CASRESRITEAFF. The CDR3 nucleotides are TGTGCCAGCAGAGAGAGCAGAATCACTGAAGCTTTCTTT.

This clone is a singleton in its sample. The CDR3 coding sequence is TGTGCCAGCAGTTTTTGGGGCAGTCGGGCTTTCTTT. Translated: CASSFWGSRAFF. This chain joins TRBV12-3 or TRBV12-4 and TRBJ1-1, with a weak D call TRBD1 (5 bases). V lost 3 bases and J lost 11, with 13 bases in between. This CDR3 has 12 amino acids.

CDR3: CASSSSTSGGLIEQFF. The CDR3 DNA reads as TGTGCCAGCAGTTCGTCGACTAGCGGGGGGTTGATTGAGCAGTTCTTC. The V gene is TRBV28, the J gene TRBJ2-1, with TRBD2 identical over 13 bases. V was pared by 4 bases and J by 9 bases, with 9 bases of the junction left unmatched. This CDR3 comprises 16 residues. In germline, CDR1 is MDHEN, CDR2 SYDVKM.

V and J are TRBV6-5 and TRBJ2-1; D remains ambiguous. The length of the CDR3 is 15 residues. V lost 7 bases to trimming and J lost 0 bases, with 13 bases between them. Germline loops: CDR1 MNHEY, CDR2 SVGAGI. CDR3 DNA: TGTGCCAGCACCACCTCCACGAGCTCCTACAATGAGCAGTTCTTC. This sequence encodes CASTTSTSSYNEQFF.

The chain has TRBV27 and TRBJ2-3; 8 nucleotides line up with TRBD1. CDR1 MNHEY and CDR2 SMNVEV come from the germline V gene (reference sequence). The junction had 8 bases not matched to a gene; V was cut back by 4 bases and J by 5 bases. The CDR3 runs to 15 residues. The CDR3 protein is CASSSETGVGDTQYF. CDR3 coding DNA: TGTGCCAGCAGTTCCGAGACAGGGGTGGGAGATACGCAGTATTTT.

This clone was seen just once. The chain recombines TRBV9 with TRBJ2-3, with 10 bases that match TRBD2. J was trimmed by 3 bases and V by 4 bases; bases with no gene match: 5. Germline assignment: CDR1 SGDLS and CDR2 YYNGEE. This CDR3 has 15 amino acids. CDR3 sequence (DNA): TGTGCCAGCAGCTCACGGACTAGCGGTACAGATACGCAGTATTTT. It encodes CASSSRTSGTDTQYF.